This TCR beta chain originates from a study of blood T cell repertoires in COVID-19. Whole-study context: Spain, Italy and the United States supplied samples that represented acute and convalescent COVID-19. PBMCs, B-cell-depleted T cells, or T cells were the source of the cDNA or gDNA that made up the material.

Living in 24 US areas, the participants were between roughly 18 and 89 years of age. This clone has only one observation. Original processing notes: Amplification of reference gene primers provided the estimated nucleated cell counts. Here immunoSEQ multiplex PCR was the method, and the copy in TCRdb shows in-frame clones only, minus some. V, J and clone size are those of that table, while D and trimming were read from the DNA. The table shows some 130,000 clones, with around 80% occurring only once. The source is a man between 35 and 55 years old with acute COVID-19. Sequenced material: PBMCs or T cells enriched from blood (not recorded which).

The CDR3: CASSPQWAGNTEAFF. CDR3 DNA sequence: TGTGCCAGCAGCCCCCAGTGGGCGGGGAACACTGAAGCTTTCTTT. The V call is TRBV9, the J call TRBJ1-1, with unresolved D. Germline V gene sequence: CDR1 SGDLS, CDR2 YYNGEE. This CDR3 is 15 amino acids long. Trimming removed 4 bases from V and 1 base from J, with 14 bases in between. Full variable domain (missing parts from reference TRBV9 and TRBJ1-1): DSGVTQTPKHLITATGQRVTLRCSPRSGDLSVYWYQQSLDQGLQFLIQYYNGEERAKGNILERFSAQQFPDLHSELNLSSLELGDSALYFCASSPQWAGNTEAFFGQGTRLTVV.